The rows below give T cell receptor beta chains drawn from one sample of a study of T cell responses to AZD1222 COVID-19 vaccine. Profiled with immunoSEQ multiplex PCR; TCRdb holds only in-frame clones, not every one. The sample lists about 180,000 clones; around 88% were seen once. Sequenced here: peripheral blood, sampled on day 0 of AZD1222 vaccination. Source of these receptors: an adult in good health. The CDR3 runs from the conserved cysteine through the conserved F or W. A D gene is named only where the DNA matches it firmly. Clone size appears in some rows only: once, few, many, or a class for an expanded clone.

clone size: .; J gene: TRBJ2-7; D gene: TRBD1; V gene: TRBV7-3; CDR3 DNA: TGTGCCAGCAGCTTAACCGGGACAGGGCCTTACGAGCAGTACTTC; CDR3 protein: CASSLTGTGPYEQYF
clone size: .; J gene: TRBJ2-3; D gene: TRBD1; V gene: TRBV6-5; CDR3 DNA: TGTGCCAGCAGTTACTTTGCAGGGGGCTCAGGAGATACGCAGTATTTT; CDR3 protein: CASSYFAGGSGDTQYF
clone size: .; J gene: TRBJ1-1; D gene: .; V gene: TRBV9; CDR3 DNA: TGTGCCAGCAGCCCGGGACGTCCCGTGGGTGAAGCTTTCTTT; CDR3 protein: CASSPGRPVGEAFF
clone size: .; J gene: TRBJ1-2; D gene: .; V gene: TRBV27; CDR3 DNA: TGTGCCAGCAGTCACCCGCCTTTTGGCGGCTACACCTTC; CDR3 protein: CASSHPPFGGYTF
clone size: .; J gene: TRBJ2-2; D gene: TRBD1; V gene: TRBV7-3; CDR3 DNA: TGTGCCAGCGGGGACAGGGAAAACACCGGGGAGCTGTTTTTT; CDR3 protein: CASGDRENTGELFF
clone size: .; J gene: TRBJ2-7; D gene: .; V gene: TRBV15; CDR3 DNA: TGTGCCACCAGCAGTTGGCCGGTTGACCAGGGCCGCGCCGAGCAGTACTTC; CDR3 protein: CATSSWPVDQGRAEQYF
clone size: .; J gene: TRBJ1-3; D gene: TRBD1; V gene: TRBV19; CDR3 DNA: TGTGCCAGTAGTGCCCCTCCGGGACAGGGGAGCTCTGGAAACACCATATATTTT; CDR3 protein: CASSAPPGQGSSGNTIYF
clone size: .; J gene: TRBJ2-5; D gene: .; V gene: TRBV30; CDR3 DNA: TGTGCCTGGAGTGTAGGGACCCAGGGGGGGGAGACCCAGTACTTC; CDR3 protein: CAWSVGTQGGETQYF
clone size: .; J gene: TRBJ1-1; D gene: .; V gene: TRBV2; CDR3 DNA: TGTGCCAGCAGTCTGGACGGGAACACTGAAGCTTTCTTT; CDR3 protein: CASSLDGNTEAFF
clone size: .; J gene: TRBJ2-3; D gene: .; V gene: TRBV19; CDR3 DNA: TGTGCCAGTAGTATACTGCGTGGAGGGATTAGCACAGATACGCAGTATTTT; CDR3 protein: CASSILRGGISTDTQYF
clone size: .; J gene: TRBJ2-7; D gene: .; V gene: TRBV6-2/TRBV6-3; CDR3 DNA: TGTGCCAGCAGTTACCCGGGAAGCTACGAGCAGTACTTC; CDR3 protein: CASSYPGSYEQYF
clone size: .; J gene: TRBJ1-3; D gene: .; V gene: TRBV18; CDR3 DNA: TGTGCCAGCTCACCTCTGAATGTACCAGGCGGAAACACCATATATTTT; CDR3 protein: CASSPLNVPGGNTIYF
clone size: .; J gene: TRBJ2-7; D gene: .; V gene: TRBV11-2; CDR3 DNA: TGTGCCAGCAGCTCTACGACAGGCGACTACGAGCAGTACTTC; CDR3 protein: CASSSTTGDYEQYF
clone size: .; J gene: TRBJ2-3; D gene: .; V gene: TRBV7-8; CDR3 DNA: TGTGCCAGCAGCTTAGTCGCACTTCTTTCCACAGATACGCAGTATTTT; CDR3 protein: CASSLVALLSTDTQYF
clone size: .; J gene: TRBJ1-1; D gene: .; V gene: TRBV3-1/TRBV3-2; CDR3 DNA: TGTGCCAGCAGCCAAGATGTGGGGGTGGGCACTGAAGCTTTCTTT; CDR3 protein: CASSQDVGVGTEAFF
clone size: .; J gene: TRBJ1-1; D gene: .; V gene: TRBV5-4; CDR3 DNA: TGTGCCAGCAGCTTGCCCGGGGGGCGCGGCACTGAAGCTTTCTTT; CDR3 protein: CASSLPGGRGTEAFF
clone size: .; J gene: TRBJ1-6; D gene: TRBD1; V gene: TRBV4-1; CDR3 DNA: TGCGCCAGCAGCCACCCCAACCCGACAGGGGGATATAATTCACCCCTCCACTTT; CDR3 protein: CASSHPNPTGGYNSPLHF
clone size: .; J gene: TRBJ2-7; D gene: .; V gene: TRBV3-1/TRBV3-2; CDR3 DNA: TGTGCCAGCAGCCAAGGGCCTACAGCCTACGAGCAGTACTTC; CDR3 protein: CASSQGPTAYEQYF
clone size: .; J gene: TRBJ2-7; D gene: TRBD2; V gene: TRBV6-5; CDR3 DNA: TGTGCCAGCAGTTACTCCGGTGACGGGAGGGGCTACGAGCAGTACTTC; CDR3 protein: CASSYSGDGRGYEQYF
clone size: few; J gene: TRBJ1-2; D gene: .; V gene: TRBV4-1; CDR3 DNA: TGCGCCAGCAGCCAAGGGACGAGGCCTAACTATGGCTACACCTTC; CDR3 protein: CASSQGTRPNYGYTF
clone size: few; J gene: TRBJ1-5; D gene: .; V gene: TRBV24-1; CDR3 DNA: TGTGCCACCGGACAGATCAATCAGCCCCAGCATTTT; CDR3 protein: CATGQINQPQHF
clone size: .; J gene: TRBJ2-3; D gene: TRBD2; V gene: TRBV25-1; CDR3 DNA: TGTGCCAGCAGTGCCCGGGACTATTACACAGATACGCAGTATTTT; CDR3 protein: CASSARDYYTDTQYF
clone size: .; J gene: TRBJ2-3; D gene: TRBD2; V gene: TRBV5-1; CDR3 DNA: TGCGCCAGCAGCTTGGCCAGATGGACTAGCGGGGGCACAGATACGCAGTATTTT; CDR3 protein: CASSLARWTSGGTDTQYF
clone size: .; J gene: TRBJ2-7; D gene: .; V gene: TRBV6-2/TRBV6-3; CDR3 DNA: TGTGCCAGCAGTTACTCGCCCGGGGGCCCGTACGAGCAGTACTTC; CDR3 protein: CASSYSPGGPYEQYF
clone size: .; J gene: TRBJ1-4; D gene: TRBD1; V gene: TRBV28; CDR3 DNA: TGTGCCAGCAGGGGGACAGGGGGAAATGAAAAACTGTTTTTT; CDR3 protein: CASRGTGGNEKLFF
clone size: .; J gene: TRBJ2-3; D gene: .; V gene: TRBV7-3; CDR3 DNA: TGTGCCAGCAGCCCTGAGCCCACAGATACGCAGTATTTT; CDR3 protein: CASSPEPTDTQYF